The 13 T cell receptor beta chains presented below share a single source sample, sequenced in a study of CD8 T cells in ankylosing spondylitis. MiXCR, run by TCRdb on the 5' RACE reads, gives a single entry per CDR3 protein. This table has a few hundred thousand distinct CDR3 sequences, about 18% appearing once. Specimen: blood, either unsorted or a sorted T cell fraction (not recorded which). The origin of the receptors is a male donor with ankylosing spondylitis or in good health (not recorded which).

This clonotype was counted at least ten times. The chain couples TRBV20-1 to TRBJ2-7; 9 bases line up with TRBD2. J was trimmed by 2 bases and V by 5 bases; bases with no gene match: 16. Germline CDR1 and CDR2: DFQATT and SNEGSKA (reference sequence). The length of the CDR3 is 17 residues. CDR3: CSAEGTSRIGVTYEQYF. The CDR3 region has the DNA TGCAGTGCTGAGGGGACTAGCCGCATAGGGGTAACCTACGAGCAGTACTTC.

This clonotype was seen at least ten times. The chain combines TRBV7-3 with TRBJ2-7; D may match TRBD1 or TRBD2 (5 bases each). The CDR3 runs to 13 residues. V lost 3 bases, J lost 4 bases, and 10 bases lay in between. Germline CDR1 SGHTA, CDR2 FQGTGA. Written as DNA, the CDR3 is TGTGCCAGCAGCTTTGGGACGAAATACGAGCAGTACTTC. It yields the protein CASSFGTKYEQYF.

The J gene is TRBJ2-3, the V gene TRBV18, with D hard to call. This CDR3 is built from 16 residues. V was shortened by 3 bases and J by 4 bases, with 17 bases between the two germline ends. Germline-derived CDR1 and CDR2 are KGHSH and LQKENI. Here the CDR3 DNA reads TGTGCCAGCTCACCCACGGATACGGATTTTTCAGATACGCAGTATTTT. Translated: CASSPTDTDFSDTQYF. The variable domain in full, with the rest retrieved from reference TRBV18 and TRBJ2-3, is NAGVMQNPRHLVRRRGQEARLRCSPMKGHSHVYWYRQLPEEGLKFMVYLQKENIIDESGMPKERFSAEFPKEGPSILRIQQVVRGDSAAYFCASSPTDTDFSDTQYFGPGTRLTVL.

The chain couples TRBV20-1 to TRBJ2-7; D not resolved. Deletions cut 2 bases from V and 3 bases from J, with 17 bases between. The CDR3 spans 15 residues. Germline CDR1 is DFQATT and CDR2 is SNEGSKA (reference sequence). CDR3 DNA sequence: TGCAGTGCTAGATCGGGTCAGGTCGGTATCTACGAGCAGTACTTC. Amino acids: CSARSGQVGIYEQYF.

This clonotype was detected only a few times. This chain uses TRBV15 with TRBJ2-7; 8 bases align to TRBD1. The junction had 6 bases not matched to a gene; V was cut back by 5 bases and J by 0 bases. The CDR3 totals 15 residues. CDR1 LNHNV and CDR2 YYDKDF come from the germline V gene (reference sequence). This CDR3 is CATSLPGQDSYEQYF. CDR3 nucleotides: TGTGCCACCAGCTTACCGGGACAGGACTCCTACGAGCAGTACTTC.

The J gene is TRBJ2-5, the V gene TRBV6-1; D could derive from TRBD1 or TRBD2 (5 bases each). Germline values: CDR1 MNHNS, CDR2 SASEGT. The CDR3 runs 12 residues. V lost 7 bases and J lost 2, with 8 bases in between. In DNA, the CDR3 is TGTGCCAGCACGGGGCCTCAAGAGACCCAGTACTTC. It encodes CASTGPQETQYF.

The rearrangement uses TRBV4-1 and TRBJ2-1; D gene unclear. The ends were cut back, 0 bases at V and 10 bases at J, with 13 bases in the middle. The CDR3 is made up of 14 amino acids. Per the germline V gene, CDR1 is MGHRA and CDR2 is YSYEKL. The CDR3 DNA reads as TGCGCCAGCAGCCAAGATGTCGAGCAGAACGAGCAGTTCTTC. Amino acids: CASSQDVEQNEQFF.

The sample holds a few counts of this clonotype. The gene calls are TRBV11-2 and TRBJ2-7; D gene unclear. The germline CDR1 and CDR2 sequences are SGHAT and FQNNGV. Between the trimmed V and J ends, which lost 9 bases and 0 bases, there was a span of 15 bases. The CDR3 covers 14 residues. CDR3 DNA: TGTGCCAGTCGGTGGGCAAGCAGCTCCTACGAGCAGTACTTC. Translated, it gives CASRWASSSYEQYF. Combining the CDR3 with reference TRBV11-2 and TRBJ2-7 gives the whole variable domain EAGVAQSPRYKIIEKRQSVAFWCNPISGHATLYWYQQILGQGPKLLIQFQNNGVVDDSQLPKDRFSAERLKGVDSTLKIQPAKLEDSAVYLCASRWASSSYEQYFGPGTRLTVT.

The rearrangement uses TRBV29-1 and TRBJ2-7; D unresolved. The CDR3 totals 13 residues. Germline CDR1 and CDR2: SQVTM and ANQGSEA. V lost 4 bases and J lost 2, with 12 bases in between. The CDR3 DNA reads TGCAGCGTTGCGGTCCCCCCGGCCTACGAGCAGTACTTC. The encoded protein is CSVAVPPAYEQYF.

This clonotype turned up a few times. The V and J genes are TRBV29-1 and TRBJ2-3; D uncertain. The germline CDR1 and CDR2 sequences are SQVTM and ANQGSEA. The CDR3 is 11 amino acids. With 8 bases removed from V and 5 bases from J, the gap between germline ends came to 11 bases. CDR3 nucleotide sequence: TGCAGCACCGGACCCCTAGATACGCAGTATTTT. It encodes CSTGPLDTQYF.

The V gene is TRBV4-1, the J gene TRBJ2-2; no clear D gene. V was cut by 1 base and J by 7 bases, with 16 bases left in between. The length of the CDR3 is 16 residues. Per the germline V gene, CDR1 is MGHRA and CDR2 is YSYEKL. DNA of the CDR3: TGCGCCAGCAGCCAAGTCCAGAGCAATACTTACGGGGAGCTGTTTTTT. Protein product: CASSQVQSNTYGELFF.

The sample holds a few counts of this clonotype. The chain has TRBV11-2 and TRBJ2-5; perhaps TRBD1 as D (6 bases). CDR1 SGHAT and CDR2 FQNNGV come from the germline V gene. Trimming cost V 5 bases and J 2 bases, with 12 bases left between them. The CDR3 sequence is 14 residues long. Written as DNA, the CDR3 is TGTGCCAGCAGCCCGTGGGACAAACAAGAGACCCAGTACTTC. The encoded protein is CASSPWDKQETQYF. The whole variable domain, remainder taken from reference TRBV11-2 and TRBJ2-5, is EAGVAQSPRYKIIEKRQSVAFWCNPISGHATLYWYQQILGQGPKLLIQFQNNGVVDDSQLPKDRFSAERLKGVDSTLKIQPAKLEDSAVYLCASSPWDKQETQYFGPGTRLLVL.

The V call is TRBV7-2, the J call TRBJ1-3; D uncertain. Trimming took 4 bases from V and 0 from J, leaving 7 bases between them. The CDR3 runs to 14 residues. Per germline, CDR1 SGHTA and CDR2 FQGNSA. This CDR3 reads CASSSHLSGNTIYF. DNA of the CDR3: TGTGCCAGCAGCTCCCATCTCTCTGGAAACACCATATATTTT.